This is a list of T cell receptor beta chains from one sample in a study of blood T cell repertoires in COVID-19. Here immunoSEQ multiplex PCR was the method, and the copy in TCRdb shows in-frame clones only, minus some. The table shows a few hundred thousand clones, with 70% to 90% occurring only once. Sequencing input: PBMCs or T cells enriched from blood (not recorded which). The receptors come from a woman in her forties or fifties who had been exposed to COVID-19. CDR3s include the opening cysteine and the closing phenylalanine or tryptophan. Fields, in order: V gene, D gene, CDR3 length, J gene, clone size, CDR3 protein, CDR3 DNA. D genes are given only for firm matches. Size tells how often a clone was seen (once, few, many) or the class of an expanded clone, and some rows leave it out.

TRBV29-1	TRBD1	13	TRBJ1-1	few	CSVLVDRVTEAFF	TGCAGCGTTCTCGTGGACAGGGTCACTGAAGCTTTCTTT
TRBV2	TRBD2	16	TRBJ2-3	.	CASGGWRGGGTDTQYF	TGTGCCAGCGGTGGTTGGCGGGGGGGCGGCACAGATACGCAGTATTTT
TRBV4-3	.	16	TRBJ1-4	once	CASSQGSPGQNEKLFF	TGCGCCAGCAGCCAAGGCTCCCCAGGGCAGAATGAAAAACTGTTTTTT
TRBV6-5	.	11	TRBJ1-1	.	CASGLNTEAFF	TGTGCCAGCGGGCTAAACACTGAAGCTTTCTTT
TRBV4-1	.	14	TRBJ2-2	.	CASSDSRDTGELFF	TGCGCCAGCAGCGACTCGAGGGACACCGGGGAGCTGTTTTTT
TRBV6-2/TRBV6-3	.	14	TRBJ1-4	.	CASSSRQNHEKLFF	TGTGCCAGCAGTTCCCGACAGAATCATGAAAAACTGTTTTTT
TRBV9	.	15	TRBJ1-1	.	CASSVLAGRNTEAFF	TGTGCCAGCAGCGTGTTAGCTGGTCGGAACACTGAAGCTTTCTTT
TRBV7-9	.	16	TRBJ2-3	.	CASSLSGSSNQNTQYF	TGTGCCAGCAGCTTAAGCGGCAGCTCAAACCAGAATACGCAGTATTTT
TRBV5-4	TRBD1	15	TRBJ1-1	.	CASSPPGTGYTEAFF	TGTGCCAGCAGCCCCCCCGGGACAGGGTACACTGAAGCTTTCTTT
TRBV9	TRBD1	16	TRBJ1-1	few	CASSVDDRGLVTEAFF	TGTGCCAGCAGCGTCGACGACAGGGGTTTGGTCACTGAAGCTTTCTTT
TRBV7-2	TRBD2	17	TRBJ2-2	.	CASSLGRRGEHTGELFF	TGTGCCAGCAGCTTAGGACGGCGGGGGGAACACACCGGGGAGCTGTTTTTT
TRBV5-1	.	14	TRBJ2-5	.	CASGGGRGQETQYF	TGCGCCAGCGGCGGTGGAAGGGGTCAAGAGACCCAGTACTTC
TRBV10-2	TRBD2	15	TRBJ2-7	few	CASSGTGTRAYEQYF	TGCGCCAGCAGCGGGACCGGGACTAGGGCCTACGAGCAGTACTTC
TRBV6-1	.	13	TRBJ1-5	.	CASSEIRDQPQHF	TGTGCCAGCAGTGAAATCCGTGATCAGCCCCAGCATTTT
TRBV14	.	15	TRBJ1-1	.	CASSQDYGTNTEAFF	TGTGCCAGCAGCCAAGATTACGGTACCAACACTGAAGCTTTCTTT
TRBV18	.	16	TRBJ1-3	.	CASSPRGELSGNTIYF	TGTGCCAGCTCACCACGCGGGGAACTCTCTGGAAACACCATATATTTT
TRBV28	TRBD2	16	TRBJ2-1	.	CASSPPGLGSSNEQFF	TGTGCCAGCAGCCCACCGGGACTAGGTTCGTCAAATGAGCAGTTCTTC
TRBV6-1	.	15	TRBJ2-7	.	CASSEGASKTYEQYF	TGTGCCAGCAGTGAAGGGGCAAGCAAAACCTACGAGCAGTACTTC
TRBV2	TRBD1	15	TRBJ1-4	.	CASSEGNRGSEKLFF	TGTGCCAGCAGTGAAGGTAACAGGGGAAGCGAAAAACTGTTTTTT
TRBV7-2	TRBD1	14	TRBJ1-1	.	CASRFRTGNTEAFF	TGTGCCAGCAGATTTCGGACAGGAAACACTGAAGCTTTCTTT
TRBV27	TRBD1	13	TRBJ2-5	.	CASSRTGQETQYF	TGTGCCAGCAGCAGGACAGGCCAAGAGACCCAGTACTTC
TRBV10-1	.	16	TRBJ2-3	few	CASSDGNRGGTDTQYF	TGCGCCAGCAGTGATGGCAACCGGGGAGGCACAGATACGCAGTATTTT
TRBV2	.	12	TRBJ1-1	.	CASSQQGTEAFF	TGTGCCAGCAGTCAACAGGGAACTGAAGCTTTCTTT
TRBV6-6	.	15	TRBJ1-1	many	CATQEAGRMNTEAFF	TGTGCCACCCAGGAAGCGGGCAGAATGAACACTGAAGCTTTCTTT
TRBV6-5	.	13	TRBJ2-1	.	CASSPRHYNEQFF	TGTGCCAGCTCACCCAGGCACTACAATGAGCAGTTCTTC
TRBV6-2/TRBV6-3	.	12	TRBJ1-2	.	CASSKDSFGYTF	TGTGCCAGCAGTAAGGACAGTTTCGGCTACACCTTC
TRBV7-7	.	16	TRBJ1-3	.	CASSPYPAGPGNTIYF	TGTGCCAGCAGCCCCTATCCCGCAGGGCCTGGAAACACCATATATTTT
TRBV15	.	12	TRBJ2-2	.	CATGRGAGELFF	TGTGCCACCGGGAGGGGGGCCGGGGAGCTGTTTTTT
TRBV6-1	TRBD2	16	TRBJ2-1	few	CASSEVALAGRNEQFF	TGTGCCAGCAGTGAGGTCGCACTAGCGGGGAGGAATGAGCAGTTCTTC
TRBV11-2	.	16	TRBJ2-2	.	CASSPPRGLNTGELFF	TGTGCCAGCAGTCCTCCAAGGGGTCTGAACACCGGGGAGCTGTTTTTT
TRBV25-1	.	13	TRBJ1-3	.	CASRENSGNTIYF	TGTGCCAGCAGAGAGAACTCTGGAAACACCATATATTTT
TRBV6-5	TRBD1	15	TRBJ1-1	.	CASSRTGATNTEAFF	TGTGCCAGCAGCAGGACAGGGGCGACCAACACTGAAGCTTTCTTT
TRBV29-1	TRBD1	17	TRBJ2-7	.	CSVVAGRGGQGGGEQYF	TGCAGCGTTGTCGCCGGCCGAGGTGGACAGGGGGGGGGCGAGCAGTACTTC
TRBV19	TRBD1	14	TRBJ2-5	once	CASSFRQGGETQYF	TGTGCCAGTAGTTTCCGACAGGGGGGAGAGACCCAGTACTTC
TRBV27	.	14	TRBJ1-1	.	CASSSRKMNTEAFF	TGTGCCAGCAGTTCGCGTAAGATGAACACTGAAGCTTTCTTT
TRBV6-4	TRBD1	17	TRBJ2-2	.	CASSVGTGAYMTGELFF	TGTGCCAGCAGTGTGGGGACAGGAGCCTATATGACCGGGGAGCTGTTTTTT
TRBV28	.	12	TRBJ2-2	.	CASRVSGGELFF	TGTGCCAGCAGGGTTTCGGGCGGGGAGCTGTTTTTT
TRBV6-2/TRBV6-3	TRBD2	15	TRBJ2-3	.	CASSSSGTITDTQYF	TGTGCCAGCAGCTCGAGCGGGACCATCACAGATACGCAGTATTTT
TRBV29-1	.	14	TRBJ1-3	.	CSVRLNGAGNTIYF	TGCAGCGTTCGTCTAAACGGAGCTGGAAACACCATATATTTT
TRBV7-2	.	14	TRBJ1-4	.	CASSLGATNEKLFF	TGTGCCAGCAGCTTAGGAGCAACTAATGAAAAACTGTTTTTT
TRBV5-1	TRBD1	16	TRBJ1-3	.	CASSLGQGGSGNTIYF	TGCGCCAGCAGCTTGGGACAGGGTGGCTCTGGAAACACCATATATTTT
TRBV28	.	11	TRBJ1-1	.	CASTNRVSAFF	TGTGCCAGCACCAACAGGGTTTCAGCTTTCTTT
TRBV5-6	.	15	TRBJ2-6	.	CASSLLQPGANVLTF	TGTGCCAGCAGCTTGCTACAGCCTGGGGCCAACGTCCTGACTTTC
TRBV10-3	.	11	TRBJ2-1	.	CATFDRSGQFF	TGTGCCACCTTCGACAGGTCTGGGCAGTTCTTC
TRBV5-1	.	15	TRBJ1-3	.	CASSLAPVSGNTIYF	TGCGCCAGCAGCTTGGCCCCGGTCTCTGGAAACACCATATATTTT
TRBV29-1	.	15	TRBJ1-5	once	CSVVVSGGRDQPQHF	TGCAGCGTTGTTGTGTCGGGGGGCCGCGATCAGCCCCAGCATTTT
TRBV5-5	TRBD1	14	TRBJ1-6	.	CASSLRQGDSPLHF	TGTGCCAGCAGCTTGAGACAGGGTGATTCACCCCTCCACTTT
TRBV29-1	TRBD1	14	TRBJ1-1	few	CSVRTGGVNTEAFF	TGCAGCGTTAGGACAGGGGGCGTAAACACTGAAGCTTTCTTT